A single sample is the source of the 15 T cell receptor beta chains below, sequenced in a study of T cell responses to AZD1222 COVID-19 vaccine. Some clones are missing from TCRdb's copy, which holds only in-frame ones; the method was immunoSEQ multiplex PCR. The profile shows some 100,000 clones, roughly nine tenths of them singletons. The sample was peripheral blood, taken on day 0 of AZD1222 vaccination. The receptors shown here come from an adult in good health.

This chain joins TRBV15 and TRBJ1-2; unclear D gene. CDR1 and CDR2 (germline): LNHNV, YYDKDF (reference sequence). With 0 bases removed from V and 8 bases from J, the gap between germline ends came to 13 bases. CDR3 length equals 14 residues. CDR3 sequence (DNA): TGTGCCACCAGCAGAGATCGGGCAGTTCGAGGCTACACCTTC. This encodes CATSRDRAVRGYTF.

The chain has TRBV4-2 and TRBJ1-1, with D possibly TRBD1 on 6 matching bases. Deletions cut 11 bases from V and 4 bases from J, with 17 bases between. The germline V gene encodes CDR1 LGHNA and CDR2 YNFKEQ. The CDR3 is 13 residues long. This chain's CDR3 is CAGSQGRTTEAFF. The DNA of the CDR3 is TGTGCCGGTTCCCAGGGGCGGACCACTGAAGCTTTCTTT.

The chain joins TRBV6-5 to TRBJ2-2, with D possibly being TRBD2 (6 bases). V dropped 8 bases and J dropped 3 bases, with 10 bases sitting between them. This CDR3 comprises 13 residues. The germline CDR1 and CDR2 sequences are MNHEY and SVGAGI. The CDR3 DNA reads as TGTGCCAGCCGGGGGAGAGACACCGGGGAGCTGTTTTTT. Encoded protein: CASRGRDTGELFF.

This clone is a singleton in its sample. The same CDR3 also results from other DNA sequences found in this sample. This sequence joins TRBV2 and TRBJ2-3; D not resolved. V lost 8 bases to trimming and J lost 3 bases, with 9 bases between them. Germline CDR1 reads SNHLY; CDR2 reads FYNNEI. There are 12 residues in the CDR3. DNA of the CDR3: TGTGCCAGCTCCGAGCGTACAGATACGCAGTATTTT. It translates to CASSERTDTQYF.

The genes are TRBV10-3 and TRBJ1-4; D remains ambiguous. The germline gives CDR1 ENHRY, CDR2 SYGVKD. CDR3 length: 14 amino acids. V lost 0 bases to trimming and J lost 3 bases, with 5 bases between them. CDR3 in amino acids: CAISESGSNEKLFF. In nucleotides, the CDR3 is TGTGCCATCAGTGAGTCGGGGTCTAATGAAAAACTGTTTTTT.

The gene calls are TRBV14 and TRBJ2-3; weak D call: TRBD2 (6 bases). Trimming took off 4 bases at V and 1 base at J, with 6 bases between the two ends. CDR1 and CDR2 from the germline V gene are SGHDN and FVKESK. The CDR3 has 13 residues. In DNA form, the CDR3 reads TGTGCCAGCAGCCCGGGGGGCACAGATACGCAGTATTTT. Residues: CASSPGGTDTQYF.

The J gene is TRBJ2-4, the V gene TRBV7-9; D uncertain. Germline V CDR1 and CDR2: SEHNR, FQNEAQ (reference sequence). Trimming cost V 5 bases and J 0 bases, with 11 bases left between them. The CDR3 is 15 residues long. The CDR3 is CASSLSSIAKNIQYF. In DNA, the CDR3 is TGTGCCAGCAGCCTTAGCTCGATAGCCAAAAACATTCAGTACTTC.

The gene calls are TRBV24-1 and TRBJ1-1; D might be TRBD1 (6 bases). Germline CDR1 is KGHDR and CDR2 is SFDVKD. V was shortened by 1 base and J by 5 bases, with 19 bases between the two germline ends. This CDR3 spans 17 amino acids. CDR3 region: CATSDFRGPFQGTEAFF. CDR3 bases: TGTGCCACCAGTGATTTCAGGGGTCCCTTCCAGGGTACTGAAGCTTTCTTT.

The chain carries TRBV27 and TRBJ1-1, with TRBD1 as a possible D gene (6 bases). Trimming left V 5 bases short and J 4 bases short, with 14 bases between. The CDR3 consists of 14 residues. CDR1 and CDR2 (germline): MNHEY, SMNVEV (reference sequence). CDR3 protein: CASSVIGGRTEAFF. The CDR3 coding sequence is TGTGCCAGCAGTGTGATAGGGGGACGCACTGAAGCTTTCTTT.

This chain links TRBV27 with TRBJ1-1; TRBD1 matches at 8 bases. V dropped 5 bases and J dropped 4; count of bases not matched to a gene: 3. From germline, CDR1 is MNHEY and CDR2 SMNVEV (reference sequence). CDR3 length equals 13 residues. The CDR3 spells CASSGQGVTEAFF. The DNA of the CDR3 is TGTGCCAGCAGTGGACAGGGCGTCACTGAAGCTTTCTTT.

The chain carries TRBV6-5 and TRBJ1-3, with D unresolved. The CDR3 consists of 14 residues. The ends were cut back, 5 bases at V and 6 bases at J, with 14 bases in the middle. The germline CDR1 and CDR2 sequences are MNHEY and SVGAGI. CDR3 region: CASSRTKGSNTIYF. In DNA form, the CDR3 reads TGTGCCAGCAGTCGGACGAAGGGATCAAACACCATATATTTT.

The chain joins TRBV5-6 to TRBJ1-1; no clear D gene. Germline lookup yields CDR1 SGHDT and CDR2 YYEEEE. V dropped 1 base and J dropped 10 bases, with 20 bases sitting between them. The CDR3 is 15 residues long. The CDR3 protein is CASSLKAGGDLGAFF. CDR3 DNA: TGTGCCAGCAGCTTGAAGGCAGGCGGGGATCTGGGAGCTTTCTTT.

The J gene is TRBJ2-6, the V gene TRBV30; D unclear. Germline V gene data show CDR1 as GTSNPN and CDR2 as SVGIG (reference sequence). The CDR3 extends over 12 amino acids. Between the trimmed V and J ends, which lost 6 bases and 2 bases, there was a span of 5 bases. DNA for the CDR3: TGTGCCTGTAGGGCTGGGGCCAACGTCCTGACTTTC. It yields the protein CACRAGANVLTF.

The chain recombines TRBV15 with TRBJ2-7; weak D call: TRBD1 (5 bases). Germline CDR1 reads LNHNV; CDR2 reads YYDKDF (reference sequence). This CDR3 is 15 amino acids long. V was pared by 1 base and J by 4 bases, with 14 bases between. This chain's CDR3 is CATSRGQGIGYEQYF. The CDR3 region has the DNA TGTGCCACCAGCAGAGGGCAGGGCATAGGATACGAGCAGTACTTC. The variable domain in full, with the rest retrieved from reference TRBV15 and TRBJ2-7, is DAMVIQNPRYQVTQFGKPVTLSCSQTLNHNVMYWYQQKSSQAPKLLFHYYDKDFNNEADTPDNFQSRRPNTSFCFLDIRSPGLGDTAMYLCATSRGQGIGYEQYFGPGTRLTVT.

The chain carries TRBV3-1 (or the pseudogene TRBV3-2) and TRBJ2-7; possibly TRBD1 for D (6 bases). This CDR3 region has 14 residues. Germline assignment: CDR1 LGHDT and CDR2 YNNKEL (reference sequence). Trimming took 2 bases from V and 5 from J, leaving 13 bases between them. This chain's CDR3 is CASSQSDRRNEQYF. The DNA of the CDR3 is TGTGCCAGCAGCCAAAGTGACAGGAGGAACGAGCAGTACTTC.